This entry lists 25 T cell receptor beta chains sequenced from one sample in a study of radiotherapy plus CTLA-4 blockade in lung cancer. The table came from immunoSEQ multiplex PCR; TCRdb's copy has only in-frame clones and leaves some out. The sample consists of 50,000 to 65,000 clones, roughly 80% of them appearing once. This specimen was peripheral blood, taken from a patient treated with radiotherapy plus ipilimumab. These receptors were taken from a human donor with non-small cell lung cancer who had a complete response to radiotherapy plus ipilimumab.

The chain combines TRBV28 with TRBJ1-5; D gene uncertain. Deletions cut 2 bases from V and 7 bases from J, with 18 bases between. The CDR3 length is 16 residues. The V gene's germline CDR1 is MDHEN and CDR2 SYDVKM. The CDR3 DNA reads TGTGCCAGCAGTTTAGTGCAGAGAATCCCTAGGCAGCCCCAGCATTTT. As protein: CASSLVQRIPRQPQHF.

The chain has TRBV2 and TRBJ1-3, with TRBD1 as a possible D gene (6 bases). This CDR3 comprises 16 residues. V dropped 6 bases and J dropped 0 bases, with 15 bases sitting between them. The germline CDR1 and CDR2 sequences are SNHLY and FYNNEI. The CDR3 coding sequence is TGTGCCAGCAGCAAACAGGGTGCCCTCTCTGGAAACACCATATATTTT. Translation gives CASSKQGALSGNTIYF.

J is TRBJ2-1 and V is TRBV5-1, with 9 bases identical to TRBD1. The CDR3 runs to 16 residues. Germline V gives CDR1 SGHRS, CDR2 YFSETQ. Trimming took 2 bases from V and 8 from J; bases not matched to a gene: 11. CDR3 in amino acids: CASSFGTGTGKHEQFF. The CDR3 coding sequence is TGCGCCAGCAGCTTTGGCACCGGGACAGGGAAACATGAGCAGTTCTTC.

The rearrangement uses TRBV11-3 and TRBJ1-5, with D uncertain. V was cut by 5 bases and J by 6 bases, with 11 bases left in between. CDR1 and CDR2 (germline): SGHNT, YENEEA. CDR3 length: 13 amino acids. DNA for the CDR3: TGTGCCAGCAGCCCCGAGGTGGGTCAGCCCCAGCATTTT. Protein: CASSPEVGQPQHF.

The rearrangement joins TRBV2 to TRBJ2-1, with a possible D match to TRBD2 (6 bases). CDR3 length: 15 amino acids. Germline V CDR1 and CDR2: SNHLY, FYNNEI. With 5 bases removed from V and 3 bases from J, the gap between germline ends came to 14 bases. CDR3 loop: CASSPTRGGYNEQFF. CDR3 sequence (DNA): TGTGCCAGCAGTCCGACGAGGGGAGGCTACAATGAGCAGTTCTTC. Full variable domain (missing parts from reference TRBV2 and TRBJ2-1): EPEVTQTPSHQVTQMGQEVILRCVPISNHLYFYWYRQILGQKVEFLVSFYNNEISEKSEIFDDQFSVERPDGSNFTLKIRSTKLEDSAMYFCASSPTRGGYNEQFFGPGTRLTVL.

The chain joins TRBV5-1 to TRBJ2-3; the match to TRBD2 covers 8 bases. Germline V lookup: CDR1 SGHRS, CDR2 YFSETQ. V shed 3 bases and J 1 base; nucleotides not matched to a gene: 7. The CDR3 loop spans 16 amino acids. CDR3 in amino acids: CASSSKREWGTDTQYF. In nucleotides, the CDR3 is TGCGCCAGCAGCTCCAAGCGGGAGTGGGGCACAGATACGCAGTATTTT. The variable domain in full, completed from reference TRBV5-1 and TRBJ2-3, reads KAGVTQTPRYLIKTRGQQVTLSCSPISGHRSVSWYQQTPGQGLQFLFEYFSETQRNKGNFPGRFSGRQFSNSRSEMNVSTLELGDSALYLCASSSKREWGTDTQYFGPGTRLTVL.

CDR3 amino acids: CASRVTRNTEAFF. Written as DNA, the CDR3 is TGTGCCAGCCGGGTTACCCGAAACACTGAAGCTTTCTTT. The chain is built from TRBV7-2 and TRBJ1-1; unclear D gene. CDR3 length: 13 amino acids. CDR1 and CDR2 from the germline V gene are SGHTA and FQGNSA. Trimming shortened V by 8 bases and J by 2 bases, and 12 bases separated the two germline ends.

V usage is TRBV5-1 and J usage is TRBJ1-4; 8 bases are shared with TRBD1. V trimming: 2 bases; J trimming: 7 bases; junction bases outside the gene matches: 7. Germline lookup yields CDR1 SGHRS and CDR2 YFSETQ. This CDR3 region has 15 residues. The CDR3 DNA is TGCGCCAGCAGCTTCACACCCGGACAGGGTGAAAAACTGTTTTTT. It specifies CASSFTPGQGEKLFF.

The chain recombines TRBV5-4 with TRBJ2-3, with 7 bases lining up with TRBD1. Germline V CDR1 and CDR2: SGHNT, YYREEE (reference sequence). V shed 4 bases and J 2 bases; nucleotides not matched to a gene: 4. This CDR3 is built from 14 residues. CDR3 DNA: TGTGCCAGCAGCCTAACAGGGGTCACAGATACGCAGTATTTT. Translated: CASSLTGVTDTQYF. The whole variable domain, remainder taken from reference TRBV5-4 and TRBJ2-3, is ETGVTQSPTHLIKTRGQQVTLRCSSQSGHNTVSWYQQALGQGPQFIFQYYREEENGRGNFPPRFSGLQFPNYSSELNVNALELDDSALYLCASSLTGVTDTQYFGPGTRLTVL.

This clone was counted only a few times. V usage is TRBV6-6 and J usage is TRBJ1-1; D is possibly TRBD1 (5 bases). This CDR3 is 13 amino acids long. Trimming left V 5 bases short and J 0 bases short, with 7 bases between. The germline gives CDR1 MNHNY, CDR2 SVGAGI (reference sequence). The CDR3 bases are TGTGCCAGCAGTCGACAGATGAACACTGAAGCTTTCTTT. This encodes CASSRQMNTEAFF.

This rearrangement joins TRBV6-5 to TRBJ2-2; unclear D gene. V lost 2 bases and J lost 7, with 11 bases in between. Germline loops: CDR1 MNHEY, CDR2 SVGAGI. The CDR3 consists of 14 residues. CDR3 sequence (DNA): TGTGCCAGCAGTTACGGGCAGTTAGACGGGGAGCTGTTTTTT. It translates to CASSYGQLDGELFF.

This clone occurred a few times. This CDR3 is CASSLRQGYTEAFF. CDR3 in DNA: TGTGCCAGCAGCTTAAGGCAGGGATACACTGAAGCTTTCTTT. The rearrangement links TRBV7-9 to TRBJ1-1; tentatively, D is TRBD1 (5 bases). Germline CDR1 and CDR2: SEHNR and FQNEAQ (reference sequence). V was shortened by 2 bases and J by 3 bases, with 10 bases between the two germline ends. The CDR3 spans 14 residues.

This clone was seen more than once but under ten times. V is TRBV30 and J is TRBJ2-5, with TRBD1 matching 12 bases. This CDR3 is built from 16 residues. The V segment lost 5 bases and the J segment 1 base; nucleotides outside the gene matches: 8. Germline assignment: CDR1 GTSNPN and CDR2 SVGIG (reference sequence). Here the CDR3 reads CAWDTGTGGSQETQYF. The CDR3 DNA follows: TGTGCCTGGGATACAGGGACAGGGGGCTCCCAAGAGACCCAGTACTTC.

The chain carries TRBV6-5 and TRBJ1-1, with 11 nucleotides matching TRBD1. Germline-derived CDR1 and CDR2 are MNHEY and SVGAGI. With V trimmed by 2 bases and J by 3 bases, 5 bases remained unmatched. The length of the CDR3 is 16 residues. CDR3 in DNA: TGTGCCAGCAGTTACCGGGGGACAGGGGGTTACACTGAAGCTTTCTTT. It translates to CASSYRGTGGYTEAFF.

The chain joins TRBV4-2 to TRBJ2-2; TRBD2 matches 9 bases. Germline CDR1 and CDR2: LGHNA and YNFKEQ. J lost 0 bases, V lost 0 bases, and 8 bases had no gene match. CDR3 length: 19 residues. In DNA, the CDR3 is TGTGCCAGCAGCCAAGATGACCTAGCGGGGACCGCGAACACCGGGGAGCTGTTTTTT. It specifies CASSQDDLAGTANTGELFF.

The gene calls are TRBV4-3 and TRBJ2-2; no definite D call. V dropped 5 bases and J dropped 5 bases, with 15 bases sitting between them. The germline CDR1 and CDR2 sequences are LGHNA and YSLEER. This CDR3 is built from 15 residues. The CDR3 spells CASSAESGTTGELFF. The CDR3 DNA reads TGCGCCAGCAGCGCAGAGTCAGGTACAACCGGGGAGCTGTTTTTT.

This chain's CDR3 is CASSLRPSTGNEKLFF. CDR3 in DNA: TGTGCCAGCTCACTTCGACCTTCAACAGGAAATGAAAAACTGTTTTTT. The chain links TRBV18 to TRBJ1-4, with D perhaps TRBD1 (5 bases). Looked up from germline, CDR1 is KGHSH and CDR2 is LQKENI. Trimming left V 4 bases short and J 5 bases short, with 17 bases between. This CDR3 region has 16 residues.

The CDR3 protein is CASSPRDRSSNQPQHF. The DNA of the CDR3 is TGTGCCAGTAGTCCCCGCGACAGGAGCAGCAATCAGCCCCAGCATTTT. The chain couples TRBV19 to TRBJ1-5; perhaps TRBD1 as D (6 bases). The length of the CDR3 is 16 residues. Trimming pared 5 bases from V and 1 base from J, leaving 15 bases between. Germline V gives CDR1 LNHDA, CDR2 SQIVND (reference sequence).

Details on this clone: At one boundary the junction diverges from the germline segment, which might be a read error. The chain joins TRBV5-6 to TRBJ2-5, with D maybe TRBD1 (6 bases). There are 11 residues in the CDR3. Germline lookup yields CDR1 SGHDT and CDR2 YYEEEE. CDR3 region: CASSLSRQVNF. The CDR3 nucleotides read TGTGCCAGCAGCTTAAGCCGACAGGTGAACTTC.

This clone came up a few times. The rearrangement uses TRBV30 and TRBJ2-1; 7 bases are shared with TRBD2. The CDR3 totals 13 residues. Germline V gene lookup returns CDR1 GTSNPN and CDR2 SVGIG (reference sequence). V was clipped by 4 bases and J by 9 bases; unmatched bases: 9. CDR3 in amino acids: CAWTGYSGGEQFF. The DNA for the CDR3 is TGTGCCTGGACAGGGTATTCGGGGGGTGAGCAGTTCTTC.

The chain employs TRBV27 and TRBJ2-3; 7 nucleotides line up with TRBD1. The germline CDR1 and CDR2 sequences are MNHEY and SMNVEV (reference sequence). J gave up 5 bases and V 8 bases, and 4 bases lay outside the gene matches. CDR3 length: 12 residues. CDR3 in DNA: TGTGCCAGCGGACAGGCAGGAGATACGCAGTATTTT. Protein product: CASGQAGDTQYF.

The chain links TRBV11-2 to TRBJ2-7, with TRBD2 matching 7 bases. Trimming removed 4 bases from V and 1 base from J; junction bases left unmatched: 1. In germline, CDR1 is SGHAT, CDR2 FQNNGV. The CDR3 runs to 13 residues. CDR3 sequence reads: CASSWGGSYEQYV. The CDR3 DNA follows: TGTGCCAGCAGCTGGGGGGGGTCCTACGAGCAGTACGTC.

The V gene is TRBV27, the J gene TRBJ1-1; a possible D gene is TRBD1 (5 bases). V lost 0 bases, J lost 5 bases, and 16 bases lay in between. Looked up from germline, CDR1 is MNHEY and CDR2 is SMNVEV (reference sequence). This CDR3 comprises 16 residues. The CDR3 is CASSLSSQVGGTEAFF. The CDR3 nucleotides are TGTGCCAGCAGTTTATCGAGCCAGGTGGGGGGAACTGAAGCTTTCTTT.

The gene calls are TRBV2 and TRBJ2-7, with 7 bases that match TRBD1. The CDR3 runs 16 residues. Unmatched junction bases numbered 18, after V lost 10 bases and J lost 3 bases. CDR1 and CDR2 from the germline V gene are SNHLY and FYNNEI. As DNA, the CDR3 is TGTGCCACCAGAATAGCGCAGGGGGTAATCAGCTACGAGCAGTACTTC. As protein: CATRIAQGVISYEQYF.

This clone has a handful of counts. This chain links TRBV30 with TRBJ2-7, with 9 nucleotides matching TRBD1. Looked up from germline, CDR1 is GTSNPN and CDR2 is SVGIG (reference sequence). The CDR3 length is 14 residues. J gave up 9 bases and V 0 bases, and 9 bases lay outside the gene matches. CDR3 nucleotides: TGTGCCTGGAGTGTCTGGACAGGGGCCGCCGGGCAGTACTTC. It is translated as CAWSVWTGAAGQYF.